One sample yielded the 14 T cell receptor beta chains listed below, sequenced in a study of low-dose radiotherapy and immunotherapy resistance in tumors. With TRAV- and TRBV-specific primers, first-strand cDNA was made, covering the alpha and beta chains. TCR amplification used roughly 21 PCR cycles, a constant-region primer and a V-primer adapter. TCRdb ran MiXCR on the reads and lists one entry per CDR3 protein. The data show 80,000 to 90,000 distinct CDR3 sequences, with 15% to 20% seen just once and over 2.5% held by the top ten. Time point meaning: before trial treatment. Sequencing was performed on PBMCs, taken before treatment. These receptors were collected from a male donor with prostate cancer.

The CDR3 protein is CASSPPRGGQETQYF. CDR3 nucleotide sequence: TGTGCCAGCTCACCACCGCGAGGGGGCCAAGAGACCCAGTACTTC. The chain recombines TRBV18 with TRBJ2-5; possible D gene TRBD1, 6 bases. Germline V CDR1 and CDR2: KGHSH, LQKENI. The germline V and J ends were trimmed by 0 bases and 1 base, with 9 bases remaining between them. The CDR3 extends over 15 amino acids.

There are many counts of this clonotype. The chain has TRBV5-1 and TRBJ2-3; D might be TRBD1 (5 bases). This CDR3 region has 14 residues. The V end lost 0 bases, the J end lost 6 bases, and 11 bases lay between the germline ends. In germline, CDR1 is SGHRS, CDR2 YFSETQ. The CDR3 bases are TGCGCCAGCAGCTTGGTAGGGGCGGAGGATACGCAGTATTTT. Translation gives CASSLVGAEDTQYF.

The chain employs TRBV4-3 and TRBJ1-6, with 7 bases that match TRBD1. Trimming removed 1 base from V and 10 bases from J; junction bases left unmatched: 7. Germline CDR1 and CDR2: LGHNA and YSLEER. CDR3 size: 15 residues. CDR3 nucleotides: TGCGCCAGCAGCCAAGTCGACAGGGTTCGATCACCCCTCCACTTT. It translates to CASSQVDRVRSPLHF.

In its sample, this clonotype was seen many times. This rearrangement joins TRBV12-3 or TRBV12-4 to TRBJ2-3, with D perhaps matching TRBD1 or TRBD2 (6 bases each). Trimming cost V 3 bases and J 6 bases, with 10 bases left between them. This CDR3 has 13 residues. The CDR3 region is CASSFNGGDTQYF. The CDR3 DNA follows: TGTGCCAGCAGTTTTAACGGGGGCGATACGCAGTATTTT.

This clonotype was observed at least ten times. The rearrangement uses TRBV10-3 and TRBJ1-1; D might be TRBD1 (5 bases). This CDR3 is built from 11 residues. Germline V gene lookup returns CDR1 ENHRY and CDR2 SYGVKD. V dropped 10 bases and J dropped 6 bases, with 12 bases sitting between them. The CDR3 here is CATGGRSEAFF. The DNA of the CDR3 is TGTGCCACCGGGGGACGATCTGAAGCTTTCTTT.

This clonotype was detected many times. V gene TRBV5-4 combines with J gene TRBJ2-5; 8 bases fit TRBD2. The CDR3 sequence is 15 residues long. In germline, CDR1 is SGHNT, CDR2 YYREEE (reference sequence). V trimming: 3 bases; J trimming: 5 bases; junction bases outside the gene matches: 9. Here the CDR3 DNA reads TGTGCCAGCAGCTCCCTTAGCGGGGTTGAGGAGACCCAGTACTTC. Translating it yields CASSSLSGVEETQYF.

This clonotype was seen repeatedly, ten times or more. The V gene is TRBV11-3, the J gene TRBJ2-7, with a tentative D call TRBD2 (5 bases). The CDR3 covers 14 residues. Germline CDR1 reads SGHNT; CDR2 reads YENEEA. Trimming took off 1 base at V and 3 bases at J, with 10 bases between the two ends. DNA of the CDR3: TGTGCCAGCAGCTTAGGGGCGGCGGGCTACGAGCAGTACTTC. Amino acids: CASSLGAAGYEQYF.

Many counts were recorded for this clonotype. The chain carries TRBV30 and TRBJ1-6, with 10 nucleotides matching TRBD1. CDR3 length: 14 residues. The V and J ends lost 3 bases and 9 bases, in that order; junction bases with no gene match: 5. Germline V lookup: CDR1 GTSNPN, CDR2 SVGIG (reference sequence). CDR3 amino acids: CAWRGQGLSSPLHF. CDR3 in DNA: TGTGCCTGGAGGGGACAGGGGTTAAGTTCACCCCTCCACTTT.

Many counts were recorded for this clonotype. The chain recombines TRBV7-8 with TRBJ1-5, with 10 bases matching TRBD1. Trimming took 5 bases from V and 1 from J; bases not matched to a gene: 2. This CDR3 is built from 15 residues. The germline V gene has CDR1 SGHVS and CDR2 FQNEAQ. CDR3 protein: CASSPGQGSNQPQHF. CDR3 sequence (DNA): TGTGCCAGCAGCCCGGGACAGGGGAGCAATCAGCCCCAGCATTTT.

This clonotype appeared many times. The CDR3 DNA is TGCGCCAGCAGCCAAGGGGGGAGGAGGGGGACTGAAGCTTTCTTT. Amino acids: CASSQGGRRGTEAFF. This chain joins TRBV4-1 and TRBJ1-1, with TRBD1 as a possible D gene (6 bases). The CDR3 totals 15 residues. V shed 1 base and J shed 5 bases, with 14 bases lying between them. Per germline, CDR1 MGHRA and CDR2 YSYEKL.

In its sample, this clonotype was seen many times. This chain uses TRBV20-1 with TRBJ2-3; 8 bases fit TRBD2. The CDR3 extends over 16 amino acids. CDR1 and CDR2 (germline): DFQATT, SNEGSKA (reference sequence). V was clipped by 5 bases and J by 4 bases; unmatched bases: 14. The CDR3 DNA sequence: TGCAGTGCTCGAATCGCGATAGCGGGGCTCGCAGATACGCAGTATTTT. This gives the protein CSARIAIAGLADTQYF.

In its sample, this clonotype was seen many times. V and J are TRBV23-1 and TRBJ1-5; no clear D gene. TRBV23-1 qualifies as an ORF whose function is uncertain. The length of the CDR3 is 12 residues. Trimming left V 6 bases short and J 4 bases short, with 7 bases between. This CDR3 reads CASRSTNQPQHF. DNA for the CDR3: TGCGCCAGCAGATCGACGAATCAGCCCCAGCATTTT.

In its sample, this clonotype was seen many times. The chain carries TRBV10-1 and TRBJ2-1; D might be TRBD2 (7 bases). The V gene's germline CDR1 is WNHNN and CDR2 SYGVQD (reference sequence). Trimming left V 0 bases short and J 5 bases short, with 14 bases between. The CDR3 consists of 16 residues. CDR3 DNA: TGCGCCAGCAGTGAGTCGTCAGGGGCGGGGGACAATGAGCAGTTCTTC. Translating it yields CASSESSGAGDNEQFF.

This clonotype was observed at least ten times. The V call is TRBV12-3 or TRBV12-4, the J call TRBJ2-1; TRBD1 aligns across 8 bases. V shed 6 bases, J shed 12 bases, and the junction held 19 bases outside the gene matches. The CDR3 covers 16 residues. As DNA, the CDR3 is TGTGCCAGCAGGGAGGAGAGGGCGACAGGGGTTTTTGGGCAGTTCTTC. Translated, it gives CASREERATGVFGQFF.